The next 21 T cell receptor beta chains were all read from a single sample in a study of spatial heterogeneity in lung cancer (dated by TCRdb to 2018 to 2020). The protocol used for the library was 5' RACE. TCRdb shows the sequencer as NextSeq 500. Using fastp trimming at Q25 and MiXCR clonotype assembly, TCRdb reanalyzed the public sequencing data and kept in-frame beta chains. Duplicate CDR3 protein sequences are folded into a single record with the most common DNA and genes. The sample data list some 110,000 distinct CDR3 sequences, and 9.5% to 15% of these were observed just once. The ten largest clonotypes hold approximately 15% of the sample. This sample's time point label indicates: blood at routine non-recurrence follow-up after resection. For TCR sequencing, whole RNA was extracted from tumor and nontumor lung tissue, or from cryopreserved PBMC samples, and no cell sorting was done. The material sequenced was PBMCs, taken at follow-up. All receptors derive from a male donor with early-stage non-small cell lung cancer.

CDR3 residues: CASSPLRDRETEAFF. The CDR3 DNA reads as TGTGCCAGCAGCCCCCTCCGGGACAGGGAGACTGAAGCTTTCTTT. This chain uses TRBV7-9 with TRBJ1-1; 9 bases fit TRBD1. V trimming: 5 bases; J trimming: 5 bases; junction bases outside the gene matches: 9. Germline CDR1 and CDR2: SEHNR and FQNEAQ (reference sequence). CDR3 length: 15 residues.

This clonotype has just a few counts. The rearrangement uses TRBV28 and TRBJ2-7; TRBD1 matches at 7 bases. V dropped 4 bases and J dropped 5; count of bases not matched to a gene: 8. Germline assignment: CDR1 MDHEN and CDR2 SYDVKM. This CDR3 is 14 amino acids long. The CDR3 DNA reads TGTGCCAGCAGTTGGGGACAGTTAGGTAACGAGCAGTACTTC. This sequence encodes CASSWGQLGNEQYF. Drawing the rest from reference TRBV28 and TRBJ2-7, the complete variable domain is DVKVTQSSRYLVKRTGEKVFLECVQDMDHENMFWYRQDPGLGLRLIYFSYDVKMKEKGDIPEGYSVSREKKERFSLILESASTNQTSMYLCASSWGQLGNEQYFGPGTRLTVT.

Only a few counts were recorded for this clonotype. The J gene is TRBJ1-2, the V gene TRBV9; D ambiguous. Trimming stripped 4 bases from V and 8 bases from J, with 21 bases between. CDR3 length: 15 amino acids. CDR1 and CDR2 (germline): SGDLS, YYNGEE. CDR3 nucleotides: TGTGCCAGCAGCCCCCGAGCGACTGCACCTGGCGGCTACACCTTC. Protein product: CASSPRATAPGGYTF.

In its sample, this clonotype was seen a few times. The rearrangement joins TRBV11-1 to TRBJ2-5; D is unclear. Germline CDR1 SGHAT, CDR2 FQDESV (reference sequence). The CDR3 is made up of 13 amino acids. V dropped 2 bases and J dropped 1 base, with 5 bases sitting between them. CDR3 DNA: TGTGCCAGCAGCTTAACACCCCAAGAGACCCAGTACTTC. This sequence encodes CASSLTPQETQYF.

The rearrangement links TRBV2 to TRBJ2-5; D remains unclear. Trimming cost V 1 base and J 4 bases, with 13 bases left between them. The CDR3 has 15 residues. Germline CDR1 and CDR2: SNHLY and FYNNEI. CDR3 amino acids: CASSEELSRRETQYF. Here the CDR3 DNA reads TGTGCCAGCAGTGAAGAACTCTCCCGAAGAGAGACCCAGTACTTC.

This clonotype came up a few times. The CDR3 sequence: CASAGIVGTDTQYF. Written as DNA, the CDR3 is TGTGCCAGCGCGGGTATAGTCGGCACAGATACGCAGTATTTT. J is TRBJ2-3 and V is TRBV9; possible D gene TRBD2, 5 bases. The germline V gene encodes CDR1 SGDLS and CDR2 YYNGEE. V lost 7 bases and J lost 1, with 13 bases in between. The CDR3 is 14 amino acids.

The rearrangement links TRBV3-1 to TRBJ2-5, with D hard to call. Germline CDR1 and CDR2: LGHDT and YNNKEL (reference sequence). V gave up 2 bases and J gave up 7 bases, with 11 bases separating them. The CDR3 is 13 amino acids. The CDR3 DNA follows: TGTGCCAGCAGCCAACAGGAGCCGGGGACCCAGTACTTC. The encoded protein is CASSQQEPGTQYF.

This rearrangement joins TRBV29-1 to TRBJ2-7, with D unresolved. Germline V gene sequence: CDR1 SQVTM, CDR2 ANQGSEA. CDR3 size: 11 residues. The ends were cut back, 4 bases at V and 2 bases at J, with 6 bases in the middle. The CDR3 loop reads CSVGDPYEQYF. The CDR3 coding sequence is TGCAGCGTTGGCGATCCCTACGAGCAGTACTTC.

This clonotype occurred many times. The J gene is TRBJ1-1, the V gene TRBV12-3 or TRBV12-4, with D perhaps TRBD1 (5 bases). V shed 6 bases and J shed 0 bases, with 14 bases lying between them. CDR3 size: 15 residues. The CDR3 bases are TGTGCCAGCAGCCAGGACTCGACAGTGAACACTGAAGCTTTCTTT. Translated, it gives CASSQDSTVNTEAFF.

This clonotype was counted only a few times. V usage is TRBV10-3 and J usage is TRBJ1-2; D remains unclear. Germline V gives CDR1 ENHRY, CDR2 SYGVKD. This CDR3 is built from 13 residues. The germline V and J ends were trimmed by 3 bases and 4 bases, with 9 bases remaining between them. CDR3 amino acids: CAISDNTAYGYTF. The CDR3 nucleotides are TGTGCCATCAGTGATAACACAGCCTATGGCTACACCTTC.

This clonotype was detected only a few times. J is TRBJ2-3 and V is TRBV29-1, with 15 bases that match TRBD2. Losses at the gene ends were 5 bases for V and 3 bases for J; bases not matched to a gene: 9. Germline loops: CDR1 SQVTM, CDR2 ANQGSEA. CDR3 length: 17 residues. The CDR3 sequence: CSVTRTSGGARTDTQYF. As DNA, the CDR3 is TGCAGCGTTACTAGGACTAGCGGGGGGGCCCGGACAGATACGCAGTATTTT.

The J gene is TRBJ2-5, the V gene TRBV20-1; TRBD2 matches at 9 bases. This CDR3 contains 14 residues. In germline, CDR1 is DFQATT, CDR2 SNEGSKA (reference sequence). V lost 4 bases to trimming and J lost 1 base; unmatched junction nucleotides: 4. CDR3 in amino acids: CSATAGGTQETQYF. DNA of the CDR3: TGCAGTGCTACAGCGGGGGGTACCCAAGAGACCCAGTACTTC.

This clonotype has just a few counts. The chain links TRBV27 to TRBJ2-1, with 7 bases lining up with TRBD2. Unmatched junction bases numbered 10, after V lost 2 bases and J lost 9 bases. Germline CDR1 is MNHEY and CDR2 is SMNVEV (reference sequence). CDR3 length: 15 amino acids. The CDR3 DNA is TGTGCCAGCAGTTTAGAAGCGGGGAAAGGAAGTGAGCAGTTCTTC. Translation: CASSLEAGKGSEQFF.

Written as DNA, the CDR3 is TGCGCCAGCAGCCAAAAGGGGACAGGGGGCACTGAAGCTTTCTTT. As protein: CASSQKGTGGTEAFF. The chain is built from TRBV4-3 and TRBJ1-1; the match to TRBD1 covers 11 bases. The V gene end was trimmed by 2 bases and the J gene end by 4 bases; junction bases not matched to a gene: 3. Germline V lookup: CDR1 LGHNA, CDR2 YSLEER. The CDR3 is made up of 15 amino acids.

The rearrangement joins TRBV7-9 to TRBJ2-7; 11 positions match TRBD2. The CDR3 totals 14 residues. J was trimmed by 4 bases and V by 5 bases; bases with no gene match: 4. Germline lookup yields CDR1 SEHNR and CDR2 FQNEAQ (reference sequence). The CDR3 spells CASSATSGSYEQYF. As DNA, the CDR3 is TGTGCCAGCAGCGCCACTAGCGGGAGTTACGAGCAGTACTTC.

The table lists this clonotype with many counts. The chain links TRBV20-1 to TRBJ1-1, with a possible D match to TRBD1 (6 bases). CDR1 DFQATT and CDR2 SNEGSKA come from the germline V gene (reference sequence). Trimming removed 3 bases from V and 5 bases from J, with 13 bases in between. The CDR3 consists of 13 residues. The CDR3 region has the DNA TGCAGTGCTAGCTTCACAGGGCGAACTGAAGCTTTCTTT. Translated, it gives CSASFTGRTEAFF.

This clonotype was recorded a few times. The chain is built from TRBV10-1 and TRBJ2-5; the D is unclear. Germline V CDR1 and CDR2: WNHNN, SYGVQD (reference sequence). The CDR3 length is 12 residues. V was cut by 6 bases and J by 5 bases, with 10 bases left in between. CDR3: CASSLGSETQYF. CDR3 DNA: TGCGCCAGCAGCTTGGGGTCGGAGACCCAGTACTTC.

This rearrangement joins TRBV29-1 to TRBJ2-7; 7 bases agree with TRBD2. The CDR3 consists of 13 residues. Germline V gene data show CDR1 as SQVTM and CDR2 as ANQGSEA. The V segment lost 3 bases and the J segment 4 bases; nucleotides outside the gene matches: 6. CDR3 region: CSVELAESYEQYF. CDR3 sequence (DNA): TGCAGCGTTGAGCTAGCGGAGTCGTACGAGCAGTACTTC.

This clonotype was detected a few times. In DNA form, the CDR3 reads TGTGCCAGCAGCCATGGGGGGACCCAAGAAAAACTGTTTTTT. The encoded protein is CASSHGGTQEKLFF. The chain uses TRBV4-2 and TRBJ1-4, with D possibly matching TRBD1 (5 bases). Germline lookup yields CDR1 LGHNA and CDR2 YNFKEQ. The CDR3 sequence is 14 residues long. V lost 3 bases to trimming and J lost 8 bases, with 13 bases between them.

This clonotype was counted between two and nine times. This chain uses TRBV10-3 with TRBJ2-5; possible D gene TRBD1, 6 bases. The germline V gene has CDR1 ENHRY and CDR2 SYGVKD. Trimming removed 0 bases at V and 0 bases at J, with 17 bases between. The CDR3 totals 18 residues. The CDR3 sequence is CAISESSSPGQDQETQYF. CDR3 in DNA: TGTGCCATCAGTGAGTCCTCCAGCCCGGGACAAGACCAAGAGACCCAGTACTTC.

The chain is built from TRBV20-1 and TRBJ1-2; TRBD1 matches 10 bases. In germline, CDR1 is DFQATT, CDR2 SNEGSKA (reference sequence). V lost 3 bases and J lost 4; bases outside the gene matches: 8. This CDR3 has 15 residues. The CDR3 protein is CSASTGTGAFYGYTF. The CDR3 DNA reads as TGCAGTGCTAGCACTGGGACAGGGGCGTTCTATGGCTACACCTTC.